This T cell receptor beta chain was retrieved from a study of T cell repertoires in cytomegalovirus infection. For the study at large: CMV epitopes, recently identified HLA-C-restricted and well-studied HLA-B-restricted, were used. Indicated by public TCR beta signatures were CMV infection and matching HLA type. Study-level results: Carriers of CMV and the relevant HLA type were discriminated by public TCR beta frequency. What dominated the ex vivo response were HLA-C-restricted CMV-specific TCR beta clonotypes.

Details on this clonotype: The antigen remains unidentified.

Using its own MiXCR run on the reads, TCRdb lists one record per CDR3 protein. Of around 430,000 distinct CDR3 sequences listed, about 44% are singletons. V lost 4 bases and J 7 bases, leaving 13 bases between the germline ends. The CDR3 spans 13 residues. Germline CDR1 and CDR2: SGHTA and FQGNSA. The input for sequencing was cultured PBMCs, taken from culture after CMV antigen stimulation. The TCR comes from a human donor in good health (CMV status not recorded). Some clones in this sample may be carry-over from other donors' samples. The V and J genes are TRBV7-2 and TRBJ1-1; no clear D gene. CDR3 sequence (DNA): TGTGCCAGCAGCTCCCCGGTCCGGATTGAAGCTTTCTTT. It encodes CASSSPVRIEAFF.